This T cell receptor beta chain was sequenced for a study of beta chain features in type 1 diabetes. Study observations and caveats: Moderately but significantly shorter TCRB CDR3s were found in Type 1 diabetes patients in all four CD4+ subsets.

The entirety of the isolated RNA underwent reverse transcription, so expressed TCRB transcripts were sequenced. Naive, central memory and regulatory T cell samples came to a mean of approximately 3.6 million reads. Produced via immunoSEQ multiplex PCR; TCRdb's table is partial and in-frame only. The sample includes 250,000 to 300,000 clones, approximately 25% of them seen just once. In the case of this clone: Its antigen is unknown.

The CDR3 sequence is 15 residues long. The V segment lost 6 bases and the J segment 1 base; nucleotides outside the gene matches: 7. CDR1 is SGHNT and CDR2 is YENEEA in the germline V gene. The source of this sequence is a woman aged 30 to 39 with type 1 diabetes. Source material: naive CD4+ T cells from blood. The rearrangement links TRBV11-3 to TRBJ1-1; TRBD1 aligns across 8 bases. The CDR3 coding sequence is TGTGCCAGCAGTTCCCCCGGGACAGGGAACACTGAAGCTTTCTTT. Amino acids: CASSSPGTGNTEAFF.